This TCR beta chain was retrieved from a study of blood T cells in healthy people across ages. A second PCR, run for about 7 to 11 cycles, used a sample-barcoded 5' primer plus a J-beta primer mix. The template-switch adaptor, which had 12 random nucleotides, put a tag on each cDNA molecule. Each CDR3 protein gets one entry after TCRdb re-called the 5' RACE reads with MiXCR. This sample carries hundreds of thousands of distinct CDR3 sequences, roughly 48% of them seen once, and the ten largest clones take around 25%. General study findings and limits: A roughly linear fall in TCR beta diversity per million T cells was seen with increasing age. Naive T cell percentage showed a strong correlation with the diversity of TCR beta.

Individuals who donated were healthy Caucasians from Russia aged roughly 6 to 90. The CDR3 is made up of 12 amino acids. Germline loops: CDR1 DFQATT, CDR2 SNEGSKA (reference sequence). As concerns this clonotype: Its antigen remains unknown.

The receptor comes from a man at least 80 years old in good health. Sequenced: blood. The J gene is TRBJ1-5, the V gene TRBV20-1; no clear D. The CDR3 loop is CSGQDSNQPQHF. The DNA of the CDR3 is TGCAGCGGGCAGGATAGCAATCAGCCCCAGCATTTT.